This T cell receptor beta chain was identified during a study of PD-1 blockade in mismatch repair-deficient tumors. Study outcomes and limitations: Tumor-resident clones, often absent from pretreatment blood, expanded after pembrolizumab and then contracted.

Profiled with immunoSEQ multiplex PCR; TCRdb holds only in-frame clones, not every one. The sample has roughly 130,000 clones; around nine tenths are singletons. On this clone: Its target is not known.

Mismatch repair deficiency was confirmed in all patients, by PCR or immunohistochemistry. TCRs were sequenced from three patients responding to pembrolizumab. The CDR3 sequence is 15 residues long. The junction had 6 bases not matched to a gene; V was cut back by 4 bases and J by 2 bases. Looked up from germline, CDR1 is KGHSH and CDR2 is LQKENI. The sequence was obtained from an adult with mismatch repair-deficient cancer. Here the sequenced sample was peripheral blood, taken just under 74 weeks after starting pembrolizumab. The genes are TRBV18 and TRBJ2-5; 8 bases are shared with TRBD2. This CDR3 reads CASSRSSGDQETQYF. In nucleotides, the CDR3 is TGTGCCAGCTCACGTAGTAGCGGGGATCAAGAGACCCAGTACTTC.